This paragraph covers one TCR beta chain sequence. The antigen is not known. This sample is part of a study of beta chain features in type 1 diabetes. There are 15 residues in the CDR3. Germline CDR1 SQVTM, CDR2 ANQGSEA. V lost 3 bases, J lost 3 bases, and 8 bases stayed unmatched. Study results and limitations: cDNA-based reads could over-represent cells with high TCR expression. At VDJ recombination sites, type 1 diabetes patients had fewer insertions and more deleted nucleotides. People with Type 1 diabetes carried modestly yet significantly shorter TCRB CDR3s in all four CD4+ subsets.

Sequencing targeted expressed TCRB transcripts, as all isolated RNA had been reverse transcribed. Approximately 3.6 million reads was the average for naive, central memory and regulatory T cell samples. The assay was immunoSEQ multiplex PCR, and TCRdb's table has in-frame clones only and misses some. The sample has hundreds of thousands of clones, 11% to 15% seen once; the top ten hold 0.035% to 0.045%. The genes are TRBV29-1 and TRBJ2-7, with 10 bases fitting TRBD1. Sequencing used naive CD4+ T cells from blood. This receptor was obtained from a man between 18 and 29 years old with type 1 diabetes. This chain's CDR3 is CSVDRRQGAFYEQYF. The CDR3 DNA is TGCAGCGTTGACCGCAGACAGGGGGCATTCTACGAGCAGTACTTC.